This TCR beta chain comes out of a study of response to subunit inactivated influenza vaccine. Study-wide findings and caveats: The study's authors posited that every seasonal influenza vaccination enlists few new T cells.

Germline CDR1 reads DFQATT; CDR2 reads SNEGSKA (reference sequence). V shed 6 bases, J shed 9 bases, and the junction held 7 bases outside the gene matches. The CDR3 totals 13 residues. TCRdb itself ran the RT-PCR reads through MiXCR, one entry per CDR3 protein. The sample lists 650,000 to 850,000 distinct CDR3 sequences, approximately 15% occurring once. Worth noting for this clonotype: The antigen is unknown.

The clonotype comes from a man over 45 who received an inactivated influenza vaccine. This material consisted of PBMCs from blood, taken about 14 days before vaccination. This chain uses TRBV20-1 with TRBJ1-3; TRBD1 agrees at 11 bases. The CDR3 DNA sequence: TGCAGTGCAAACGGACAGGGGGCAGGCACCATATATTTT. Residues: CSANGQGAGTIYF.